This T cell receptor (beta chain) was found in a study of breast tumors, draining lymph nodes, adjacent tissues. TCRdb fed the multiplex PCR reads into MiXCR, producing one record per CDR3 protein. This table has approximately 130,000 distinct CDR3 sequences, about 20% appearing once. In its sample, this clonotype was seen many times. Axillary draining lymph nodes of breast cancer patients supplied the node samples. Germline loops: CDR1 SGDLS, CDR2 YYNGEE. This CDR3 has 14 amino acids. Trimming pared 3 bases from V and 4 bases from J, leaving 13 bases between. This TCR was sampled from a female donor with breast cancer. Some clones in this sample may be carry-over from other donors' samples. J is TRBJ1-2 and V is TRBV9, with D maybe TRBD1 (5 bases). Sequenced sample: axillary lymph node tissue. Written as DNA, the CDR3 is TGTGCCAGCAGCGCCCGGGGCCTCAGCTATGGCTACACCTTC. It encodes CASSARGLSYGYTF.